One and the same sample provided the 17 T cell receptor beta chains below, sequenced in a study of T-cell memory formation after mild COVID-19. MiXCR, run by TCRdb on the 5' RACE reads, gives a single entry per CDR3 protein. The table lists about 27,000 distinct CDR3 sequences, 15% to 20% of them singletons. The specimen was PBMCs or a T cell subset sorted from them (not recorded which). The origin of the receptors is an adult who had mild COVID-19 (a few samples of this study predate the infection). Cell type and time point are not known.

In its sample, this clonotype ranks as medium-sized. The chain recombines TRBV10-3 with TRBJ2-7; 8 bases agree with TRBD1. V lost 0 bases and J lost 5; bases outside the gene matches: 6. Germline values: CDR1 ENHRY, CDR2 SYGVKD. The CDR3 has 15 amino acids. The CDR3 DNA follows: TGTGCCATCAGTGAGTCGAACAGGGGGTCCGACGAGCAGTACTTC. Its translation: CAISESNRGSDEQYF.

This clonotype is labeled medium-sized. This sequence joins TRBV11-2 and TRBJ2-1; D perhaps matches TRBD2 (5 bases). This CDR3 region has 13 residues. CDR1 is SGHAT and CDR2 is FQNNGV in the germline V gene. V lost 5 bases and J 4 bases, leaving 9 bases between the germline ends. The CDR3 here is CASSPEGYNEQFF. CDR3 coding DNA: TGTGCCAGCAGCCCCGAGGGATACAATGAGCAGTTCTTC.

The CDR3 reads CASSLGGRSYTF. In DNA, the CDR3 is TGTGCCAGCAGCTTAGGTGGGCGCTCCTACACCTTC. The J gene is TRBJ1-2, the V gene TRBV7-9; D remains unclear. Trimming removed 1 base at V and 10 bases at J, with 10 bases between. The CDR3 extends over 12 amino acids. CDR1 is SEHNR and CDR2 is FQNEAQ in the germline V gene (reference sequence).

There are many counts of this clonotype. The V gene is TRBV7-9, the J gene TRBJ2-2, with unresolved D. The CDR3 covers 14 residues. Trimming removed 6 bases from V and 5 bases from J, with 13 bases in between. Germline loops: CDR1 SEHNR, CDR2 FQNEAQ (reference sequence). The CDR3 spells CASSSYVGTGELFF. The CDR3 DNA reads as TGTGCCAGCAGTTCATACGTTGGAACCGGGGAGCTGTTTTTT.

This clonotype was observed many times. CDR3 bases: TGTGCCAGCAGCGCCAGCCCGGACAGGGAAGGCACCTTC. Translating it yields CASSASPDREGTF. The V gene is TRBV9, the J gene TRBJ1-2, with 8 bases matching TRBD1. The CDR3 covers 13 residues. Germline lookup yields CDR1 SGDLS and CDR2 YYNGEE. J lost 13 bases, V lost 3 bases, and 11 bases had no gene match.

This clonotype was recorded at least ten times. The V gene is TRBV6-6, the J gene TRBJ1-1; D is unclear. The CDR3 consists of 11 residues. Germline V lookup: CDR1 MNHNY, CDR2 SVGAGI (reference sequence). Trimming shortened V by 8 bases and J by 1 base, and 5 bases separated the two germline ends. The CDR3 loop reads CASGGNTEAFF. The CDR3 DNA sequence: TGTGCCAGCGGTGGGAACACTGAAGCTTTCTTT.

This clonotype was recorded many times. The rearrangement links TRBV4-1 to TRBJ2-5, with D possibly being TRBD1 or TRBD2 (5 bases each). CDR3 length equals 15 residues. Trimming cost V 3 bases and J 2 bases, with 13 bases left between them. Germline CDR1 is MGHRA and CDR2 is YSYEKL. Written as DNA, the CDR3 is TGCGCCAGCAGCCACCCAGGGACGGCTCAAGAGACCCAGTACTTC. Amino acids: CASSHPGTAQETQYF.

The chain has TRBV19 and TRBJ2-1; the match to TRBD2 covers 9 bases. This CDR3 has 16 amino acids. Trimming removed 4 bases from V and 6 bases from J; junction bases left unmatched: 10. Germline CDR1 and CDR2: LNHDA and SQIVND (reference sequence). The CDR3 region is CASSKASGIMGNEQFF. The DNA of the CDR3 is TGTGCCAGTAGTAAGGCTAGCGGGATCATGGGCAATGAGCAGTTCTTC.

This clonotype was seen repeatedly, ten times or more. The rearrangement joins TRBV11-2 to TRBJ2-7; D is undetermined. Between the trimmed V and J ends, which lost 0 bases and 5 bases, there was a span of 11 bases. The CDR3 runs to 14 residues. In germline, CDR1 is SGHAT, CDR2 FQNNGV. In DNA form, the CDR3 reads TGTGCCAGCAGCTTAGAACCCACTAACCACGAGCAGTACTTC. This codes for CASSLEPTNHEQYF.

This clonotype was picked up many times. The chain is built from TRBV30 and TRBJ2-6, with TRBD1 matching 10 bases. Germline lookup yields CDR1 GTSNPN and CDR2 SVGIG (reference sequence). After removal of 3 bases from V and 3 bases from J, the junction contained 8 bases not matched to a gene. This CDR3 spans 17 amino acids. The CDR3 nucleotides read TGTGCCTGGAGGACCGACAGGGGGCTCTTTGGGGCCAACGTCCTGACTTTC. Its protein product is CAWRTDRGLFGANVLTF.

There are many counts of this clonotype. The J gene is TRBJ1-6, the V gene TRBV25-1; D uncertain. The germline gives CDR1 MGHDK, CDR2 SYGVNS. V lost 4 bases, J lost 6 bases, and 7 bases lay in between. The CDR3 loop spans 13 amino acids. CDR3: CASSVSTNSPLHF. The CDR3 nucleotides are TGTGCCAGCAGTGTCAGCACTAATTCACCCCTCCACTTT.

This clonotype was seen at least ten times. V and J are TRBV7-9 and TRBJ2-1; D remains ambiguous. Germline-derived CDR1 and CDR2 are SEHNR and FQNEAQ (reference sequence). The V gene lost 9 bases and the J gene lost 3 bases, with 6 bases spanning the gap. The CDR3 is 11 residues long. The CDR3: CARTDYNEQFF. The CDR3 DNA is TGTGCCAGGACGGACTACAATGAGCAGTTCTTC.

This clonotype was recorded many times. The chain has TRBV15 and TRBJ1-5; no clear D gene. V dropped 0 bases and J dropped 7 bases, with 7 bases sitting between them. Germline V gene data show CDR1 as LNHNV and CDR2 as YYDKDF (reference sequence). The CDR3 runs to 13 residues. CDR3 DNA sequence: TGTGCCACCAGCAGAGATTTGGGGCAGCCCCAGCATTTT. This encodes CATSRDLGQPQHF. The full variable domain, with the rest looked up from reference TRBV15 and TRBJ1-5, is DAMVIQNPRYQVTQFGKPVTLSCSQTLNHNVMYWYQQKSSQAPKLLFHYYDKDFNNEADTPDNFQSRRPNTSFCFLDIRSPGLGDTAMYLCATSRDLGQPQHFGDGTRLSIL.

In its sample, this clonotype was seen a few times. Here the CDR3 reads CASSLVGGAGGYTF. CDR3 bases: TGCGCCAGCAGCTTGGTTGGGGGAGCAGGGGGCTACACCTTC. V gene TRBV5-1 combines with J gene TRBJ1-2; tentative D call: TRBD1 (5 bases). Per the germline V gene, CDR1 is SGHRS and CDR2 is YFSETQ. Trimming shortened V by 0 bases and J by 8 bases, and 14 bases separated the two germline ends. The CDR3 is 14 amino acids. Full variable domain (remainder filled in from reference TRBV5-1 and TRBJ1-2): KAGVTQTPRYLIKTRGQQVTLSCSPISGHRSVSWYQQTPGQGLQFLFEYFSETQRNKGNFPGRFSGRQFSNSRSEMNVSTLELGDSALYLCASSLVGGAGGYTFGSGTRLTVV.

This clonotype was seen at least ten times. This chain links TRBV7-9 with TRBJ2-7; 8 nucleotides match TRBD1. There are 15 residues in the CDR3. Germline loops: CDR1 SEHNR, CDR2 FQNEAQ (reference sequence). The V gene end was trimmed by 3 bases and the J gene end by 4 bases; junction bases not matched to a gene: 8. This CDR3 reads CASSFSDRGIYEQYF. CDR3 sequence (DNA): TGTGCCAGCAGCTTCTCCGACAGGGGAATATACGAGCAGTACTTC.

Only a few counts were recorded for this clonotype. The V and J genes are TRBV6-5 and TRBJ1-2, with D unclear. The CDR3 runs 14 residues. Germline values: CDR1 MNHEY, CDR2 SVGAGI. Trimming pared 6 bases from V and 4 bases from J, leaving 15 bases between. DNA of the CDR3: TGTGCCAGCAGCCAGGCCCCTGGGGTCTATGGCTACACCTTC. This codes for CASSQAPGVYGYTF.

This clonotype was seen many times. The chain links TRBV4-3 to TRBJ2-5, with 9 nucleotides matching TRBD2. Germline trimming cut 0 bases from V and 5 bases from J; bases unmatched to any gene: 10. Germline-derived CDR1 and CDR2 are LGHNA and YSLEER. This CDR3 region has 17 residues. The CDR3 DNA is TGCGCCAGCAGCCAAGATATTACCGGGACTAGCCGGGAGACCCAGTACTTC. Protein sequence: CASSQDITGTSRETQYF.